A selection of T cell receptor beta chains follows, all from one sample in a study of blood T cell repertoires in COVID-19. Profiled with immunoSEQ multiplex PCR; TCRdb holds only in-frame clones, not every one. The sample contains about 200,000 clones, around 87% of which appear only once. The sample consisted of PBMCs or T cells enriched from blood (not recorded which). All receptors derive from a woman in her thirties or forties in a cohort exposed to, infected with or recovered from COVID-19 (not recorded which). Each CDR3 is given with its conserved first and last residue. A D gene is named only where the DNA matches it firmly. Size is stated for part of the rows, as once, few or many counts, or as a class when the clone is expanded.

TRBD1	TRBJ2-1	-	TRBV19	CASSPRDRGGMDEQFF	TGTGCCAGTAGTCCCCGGGACAGGGGGGGGATGGATGAGCAGTTCTTC
TRBD2	TRBJ2-7	once	TRBV13	CASSAITGLAGDYEQYF	TGTGCCAGCAGCGCTATCACCGGACTAGCGGGAGATTACGAGCAGTACTTC
TRBD1	TRBJ1-3	-	TRBV19	CASSTGTGGNTIYF	TGTGCCAGTAGTACCGGGACAGGAGGAAACACCATATATTTT
TRBD1	TRBJ1-2	-	TRBV7-9	CASTTGVAGYTF	TGTGCCAGCACCACAGGGGTTGCTGGCTACACCTTC
TRBD1	TRBJ1-4	few	TRBV2	CASSDATGVTEKLFF	TGTGCCAGCAGCGACGCTACAGGGGTTACTGAAAAACTGTTTTTT
TRBD2	TRBJ2-3	-	TRBV28	CASSIRSGGASTDTQYF	TGTGCCAGCAGTATTCGTAGCGGGGGGGCTAGCACAGATACGCAGTATTTT
-	TRBJ1-2	-	TRBV24-1	CATGGKRDGYTF	TGTGCCACCGGAGGGAAAAGAGATGGCTACACCTTC
TRBD1	TRBJ1-5	-	TRBV19	CASSGPGQVLEEHQPQHF	TGTGCCAGTAGCGGACCGGGACAGGTGCTCGAGGAGCATCAGCCCCAGCATTTT
-	TRBJ1-2	-	TRBV19	CASSPRDVDYGYTF	TGTGCCAGTAGTCCCAGGGATGTTGACTATGGCTACACCTTC
-	TRBJ2-5	-	TRBV9	CASSVAGGFGEETQYF	TGTGCCAGCAGCGTAGCTGGAGGGTTTGGGGAAGAGACCCAGTACTTC
-	TRBJ1-6	-	TRBV5-4	CASSGGGKGDRNSPLHF	TGTGCCAGCAGCGGGGGGGGCAAAGGGGACCGGAATTCACCCCTCCACTTT
-	TRBJ1-6	-	TRBV5-6	CASSAGNSPLHF	TGTGCCAGCAGCGCCGGTAATTCACCCCTCCACTTT
TRBD2	TRBJ2-1	-	TRBV15	CATSRDSGRLGEQFF	TGTGCCACCAGCAGAGACAGCGGGAGGTTAGGTGAGCAGTTCTTC
TRBD1	TRBJ2-2	once	TRBV24-1	CATGTGEAGELFF	TGTGCCACCGGGACAGGGGAAGCCGGGGAGCTGTTTTTT
TRBD1	TRBJ1-5	-	TRBV19	CASSRTGENSNQPQHF	TGTGCCAGTAGTAGGACAGGGGAAAATAGCAATCAGCCCCAGCATTTT
-	TRBJ1-3	once	TRBV5-1	CASSLASTSGNTIYF	TGCGCCAGCAGCCTGGCGTCTACCTCTGGAAACACCATATATTTT
TRBD1	TRBJ1-2	-	TRBV27	CASSLGQGAPYGYTF	TGTGCCAGCAGTTTGGGGCAGGGGGCGCCCTATGGCTACACCTTC
TRBD1	TRBJ1-5	-	TRBV2	CASTDRDGSNQPQHF	TGTGCCAGCACGGACAGGGACGGAAGCAATCAGCCCCAGCATTTT
TRBD1	TRBJ2-7	-	TRBV5-8	CASSLGQGNSYEQYF	TGTGCCAGCAGCTTGGGACAGGGGAATTCCTACGAGCAGTACTTC
TRBD1	TRBJ1-4	-	TRBV29-1	CSVEDLGTGGEKLFF	TGCAGCGTTGAAGATCTGGGGACAGGCGGGGAAAAACTGTTTTTT
TRBD1	TRBJ2-5	-	TRBV20-1	CSASGDQGQRIPRNQETQYF	TGCAGTGCTAGTGGGGACCAGGGACAGAGAATTCCAAGAAACCAAGAGACCCAGTACTTC
-	TRBJ1-2	-	TRBV19	CASSQWGDYGYTF	TGTGCCAGTAGCCAATGGGGGGACTATGGCTACACCTTC
-	TRBJ2-7	few	TRBV4-1	CASSQDRRAYEQYF	TGCGCCAGCAGCCAAGATAGGAGGGCCTACGAGCAGTACTTC
-	TRBJ2-1	-	TRBV5-1	CASSADAGQRYNEQFF	TGCGCCAGCAGTGCTGATGCGGGACAGCGTTACAATGAGCAGTTCTTC
-	TRBJ2-5	-	TRBV2	CASSESSGGYQETQYF	TGTGCCAGCAGTGAAAGTAGCGGAGGTTACCAAGAGACCCAGTACTTC
-	TRBJ2-3	once	TRBV10-1	CASSVVRADTQYF	TGCGCCAGCAGTGTCGTTCGGGCAGATACGCAGTATTTT
TRBD2	TRBJ2-3	-	TRBV11-3	CASSRGLAGTTSTDTQYF	TGTGCCAGCAGCCGCGGACTAGCGGGGACCACTAGCACAGATACGCAGTATTTT
-	TRBJ1-1	-	TRBV18	CASSPILSEAFF	TGTGCCAGCTCACCAATATTGTCTGAAGCTTTCTTT
TRBD1	TRBJ2-5	-	TRBV29-1	CSVDPEGQKQETQYF	TGCAGCGTTGATCCCGAGGGACAGAAACAAGAGACCCAGTACTTC
-	TRBJ1-5	-	TRBV28	CASSLGGRNQPQHF	TGTGCCAGCAGTTTAGGCGGTAGGAATCAGCCCCAGCATTTT
-	TRBJ2-1	-	TRBV11-1	CASSLAGAALDEQFF	TGTGCCAGCAGCTTAGCGGGGGCAGCTTTGGATGAGCAGTTCTTC
TRBD2	TRBJ2-7	-	TRBV9	CASSPTTSGRDEQYF	TGTGCCAGCAGTCCTACTACTAGCGGGAGAGACGAGCAGTACTTC
-	TRBJ2-3	-	TRBV9	CASSVSGYPADTQYF	TGTGCCAGCAGCGTAAGCGGTTATCCGGCAGATACGCAGTATTTT
TRBD2	TRBJ2-3	-	TRBV4-1	CASSSQGLAGDRQYF	TGCGCCAGCAGCTCTCAAGGACTAGCGGGGGACAGGCAGTATTTT
TRBD1	TRBJ2-2	-	TRBV9	CASSVATGQVNTGELFF	TGTGCCAGCAGCGTAGCTACGGGACAGGTTAACACCGGGGAGCTGTTTTTT
TRBD2	TRBJ2-3	-	TRBV6-4	CASSESGRAPDTQYF	TGTGCCAGCAGTGAATCGGGGAGGGCTCCAGATACGCAGTATTTT
-	TRBJ1-1	-	TRBV4-1	CASSQDLTGEAFF	TGCGCCAGCAGCCAAGATTTAACAGGTGAAGCTTTCTTT
TRBD2	TRBJ2-7	-	TRBV4-3	CASSQDHLTSGPYEQYF	TGCGCCAGCAGCCAAGATCATCTAACTAGCGGGCCCTACGAGCAGTACTTC
TRBD1	TRBJ1-5	few	TRBV25-1	CASSGDSDNQPQHF	TGTGCCAGCTCTGGGGACAGCGACAATCAGCCCCAGCATTTT
TRBD1	TRBJ1-3	-	TRBV9	CASSSGGRVSGNTIYF	TGTGCCAGCAGTTCAGGGGGGCGCGTAAGTGGAAACACCATATATTTT
-	TRBJ1-1	-	TRBV5-6	CASSFPLQESLEAFF	TGTGCCAGCAGCTTCCCATTGCAAGAAAGCCTTGAAGCTTTCTTT
-	TRBJ1-6	-	TRBV19	CASSITGNSPLHF	TGTGCCAGTAGTATAACAGGGAATTCACCCCTCCACTTT
-	TRBJ1-2	-	TRBV7-9	CASSLGGQNYGYTF	TGTGCCAGCAGCTTAGGGGGGCAAAACTATGGCTACACCTTC
TRBD1	TRBJ2-5	once	TRBV19	CASSIGTAGGQETQYF	TGTGCCAGTAGTATAGGTACGGCAGGGGGCCAAGAGACCCAGTACTTC
TRBD1	TRBJ1-1	once	TRBV11-1	CASSLTGGWSNTEAFF	TGTGCCAGCAGCTTAACAGGGGGTTGGAGTAACACTGAAGCTTTCTTT
TRBD1	TRBJ2-5	-	TRBV7-2	CASSLARDSGETQYF	TGTGCCAGCAGCTTAGCCCGGGACAGCGGAGAGACCCAGTACTTC
-	TRBJ1-6	-	TRBV27	CASSLGPGSYNSPLHF	TGTGCCAGCAGTTTAGGCCCAGGCTCCTATAATTCACCCCTCCACTTT
TRBD1	TRBJ2-6	few	TRBV7-6	CASSTGTGTGANVLTF	TGTGCCAGCAGCACCGGGACAGGGACTGGGGCCAACGTCCTGACTTTC
-	TRBJ1-2	-	TRBV7-2	CASSLALNYGYTF	TGTGCCAGCAGCTTAGCACTTAACTATGGCTACACCTTC
-	TRBJ1-2	-	TRBV29-1	CSVERQPLKNGYTF	TGCAGCGTTGAAAGACAGCCTCTTAAGAATGGCTACACCTTC
TRBD1	TRBJ1-5	-	TRBV7-9	CASSQQGNQPQHF	TGTGCCAGCAGCCAACAGGGGAATCAGCCCCAGCATTTT